One and the same sample provided the 3 T cell receptor beta chains below, sequenced in a study of cytomegalovirus exposure and HLA in healthy donors. PCR involved 60 Vbeta and 13 Jbeta primers. Using immunoSEQ multiplex PCR, the repertoire was profiled, and TCRdb retains in-frame clones only, with some absent. This sample has more than 80,000 clones, with 70% to 85% found just once. Sequencing was performed on PBMCs. The receptors originated from a man between 60 and 75 years old in good health and CMV-seronegative.

This chain links TRBV7-2 with TRBJ2-7; weak D call: TRBD1 (5 bases). Germline loops: CDR1 SGHTA, CDR2 FQGNSA. The length of the CDR3 is 16 residues. The germline V and J ends were trimmed by 1 base and 3 bases, with 16 bases remaining between them. The CDR3 nucleotides read TGTGCCAGCAGCTTAGGGCAGGCAGGGATTTTCTACGAGCAGTACTTC. Amino acid sequence: CASSLGQAGIFYEQYF. Full variable domain (outside the CDR3, taken from reference TRBV7-2 and TRBJ2-7): GAGVSQSPSNKVTEKGKDVELRCDPISGHTALYWYRQSLGQGLEFLIYFQGNSAPDKSGLPSDRFSAERTGGSVSTLTIQRTQQEDSAVYLCASSLGQAGIFYEQYFGPGTRLTVT.

This clone was seen a few times. CDR3 sequence reads: CASVSGQGSQPQHF. In DNA form, the CDR3 reads TGTGCCAGCGTTTCGGGACAGGGGAGTCAGCCCCAGCATTTT. The chain uses TRBV19 and TRBJ1-5, with 10 bases that match TRBD1. CDR1 is LNHDA and CDR2 is SQIVND in the germline V gene (reference sequence). CDR3 length: 14 residues. The V and J ends lost 9 bases and 6 bases, in that order; junction bases with no gene match: 8.

The chain combines TRBV6-1 with TRBJ2-7, with 7 bases identical to TRBD1. The CDR3 extends over 14 amino acids. CDR1 is MNHNS and CDR2 is SASEGT in the germline V gene. After removal of 2 bases from V and 10 bases from J, the junction contained 11 bases not matched to a gene. The CDR3 DNA reads as TGTGCCAGCAGTGAACTCGCCAAACTAGGGGGCCAGTACGTC. Protein: CASSELAKLGGQYV.